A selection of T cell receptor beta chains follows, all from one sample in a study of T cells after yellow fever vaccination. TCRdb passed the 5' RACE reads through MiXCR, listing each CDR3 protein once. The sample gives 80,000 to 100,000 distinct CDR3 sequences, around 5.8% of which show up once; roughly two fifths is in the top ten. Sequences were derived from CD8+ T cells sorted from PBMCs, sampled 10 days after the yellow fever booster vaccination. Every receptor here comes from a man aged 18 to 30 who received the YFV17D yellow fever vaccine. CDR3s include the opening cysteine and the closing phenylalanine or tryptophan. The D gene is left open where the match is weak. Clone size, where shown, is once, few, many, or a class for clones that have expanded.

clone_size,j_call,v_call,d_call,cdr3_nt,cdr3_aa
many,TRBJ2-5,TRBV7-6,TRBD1,TGTGCCAGCAGCTTATCCAGGGGGCCTGAGACCCAGTACTTC,CASSLSRGPETQYF
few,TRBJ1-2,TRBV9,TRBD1,TGTGCCAGCAGCACAAGGACAGGGAGAAACTATGGCTACACCTTC,CASSTRTGRNYGYTF
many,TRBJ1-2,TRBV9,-,TGTGCCAGCGGAGGTCACCTCTATGGCTACACCTTC,CASGGHLYGYTF
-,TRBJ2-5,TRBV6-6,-,TGTGCCAGCAGTTACGTCCGGGTACAAGAGACCCAGTACTTC,CASSYVRVQETQYF
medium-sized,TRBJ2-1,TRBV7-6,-,TGTGCCAGCAGCTTAGCGTTGGTTCCCTACAATGAGCAGTTCTTC,CASSLALVPYNEQFF
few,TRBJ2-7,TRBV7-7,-,TGTGCCAGCAGCTCCGGGACGGATTCCTACGAGCAGTACTTC,CASSSGTDSYEQYF
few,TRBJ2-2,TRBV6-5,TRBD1,TGTGCCAGCCGGGACAGCTCGAACACCGGGGAGCTGTTTTTT,CASRDSSNTGELFF
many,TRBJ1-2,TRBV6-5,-,TGTGCCAGCAGCTCCCTTGGGGAGACCAACTATGGCTACACCTTC,CASSSLGETNYGYTF
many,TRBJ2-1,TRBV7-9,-,TGTGCCAGCAGCTTAGGTGGGGAGCCCAGGGAGCAGTTCTTC,CASSLGGEPREQFF
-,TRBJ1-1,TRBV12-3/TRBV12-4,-,TGTGCCAGCAGTTTGTTGGGGGGTCCTGAAGCTTTCTTT,CASSLLGGPEAFF
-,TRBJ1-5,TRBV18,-,TGTGCCAGCTCACCAAACCCACGGGATCAGCCCCAGCATTTT,CASSPNPRDQPQHF
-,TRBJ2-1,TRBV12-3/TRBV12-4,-,TGTGCCAGCACTCGCCCAGGGTGGGATGAGCAGTTCTTC,CASTRPGWDEQFF
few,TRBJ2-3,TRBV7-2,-,TGTGCCAGCAGCTTTCGGGGCTGGTCCTCCGATACGCAGTATTTT,CASSFRGWSSDTQYF
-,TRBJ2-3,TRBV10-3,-,TGTGCCATCAGTGAGGCACAGGGAGGAGATACGCAGTATTTT,CAISEAQGGDTQYF
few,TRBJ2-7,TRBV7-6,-,TGTGCCAGCAGCTTCGGGACGGGAGAGCAGTACTTC,CASSFGTGEQYF
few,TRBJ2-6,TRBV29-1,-,TGCAGCGTTGAGTCCCACCCAAACTCTGGGGCCAACGTCCTGACTTTC,CSVESHPNSGANVLTF
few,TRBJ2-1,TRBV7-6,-,TGTGCCAGCAGCTTAGGTCGGGCTGGTGAGCAGTTCTTC,CASSLGRAGEQFF
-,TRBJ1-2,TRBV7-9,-,TGTGCCAGCAGCTCCACAGGGCCCCCAGATGGCTACACCTTC,CASSSTGPPDGYTF
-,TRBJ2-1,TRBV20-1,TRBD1,TGCAGTGCTAGTCAAGGACAGGCCTGGGTCAATGAGCAGTTCTTC,CSASQGQAWVNEQFF
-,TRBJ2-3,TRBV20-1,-,TGCAGTGCTAGTCAGGAAGATACGCAGTATTTT,CSASQEDTQYF
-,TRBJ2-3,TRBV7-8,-,TGTGCCAGCAGCGCAACAGGAGGCCTCAGCACAGATACGCAGTATTTT,CASSATGGLSTDTQYF
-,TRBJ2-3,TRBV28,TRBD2,TGTGCCAGCAGTCCGTCTCGAGCGGGGGACACAGATACGCAGTATTTT,CASSPSRAGDTDTQYF
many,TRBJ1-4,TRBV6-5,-,TGTGCCAGCAGCCTCACCGCTCAGGGGCCCTCTGGTGAAAAACTGTTTTTT,CASSLTAQGPSGEKLFF
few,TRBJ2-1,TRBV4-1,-,TGCGCCAGCAGTAAAGGGGCGCTGTTCTTC,CASSKGALFF
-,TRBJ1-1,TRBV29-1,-,TGCAGCGTTGCCAGGGGTGGGACTGAAGCTTTCTTT,CSVARGGTEAFF
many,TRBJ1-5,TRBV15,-,TGTGCCACCAGCGGTACTTTGAGTCAGCCCCAGCATTTT,CATSGTLSQPQHF
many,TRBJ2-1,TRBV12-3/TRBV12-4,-,TGTGCCAGCAGTTTACGTAGCTACAATGAGCAGTTCTTC,CASSLRSYNEQFF
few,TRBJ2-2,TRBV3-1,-,TGTGCCAGCAGCCAAGAAACCCGCTGGAACACCGGGGAGCTGTTTTTT,CASSQETRWNTGELFF
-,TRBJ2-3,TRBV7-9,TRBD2,TGTGCCATGGACGGGGGGGATACGCAGTATTTT,CAMDGGDTQYF
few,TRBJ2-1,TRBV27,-,TGTGCCAGCAGTTTAGGGGGGCCGGGGAGTGAGCAGTTCTTC,CASSLGGPGSEQFF
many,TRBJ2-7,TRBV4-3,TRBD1,TGCGCCAGCAGCCAAGATGCAGGGGGTCACTCCTACGAGCAGTACTTC,CASSQDAGGHSYEQYF
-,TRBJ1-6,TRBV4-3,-,TGCGCCAGCAGCCAAGGAGGCGTTCGACATTCACCCCTCCACTTT,CASSQGGVRHSPLHF
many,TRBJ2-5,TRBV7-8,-,TGTGCCAGCAGGCCCCCCCGCCAAGAGACCCAGTACTTC,CASRPPRQETQYF
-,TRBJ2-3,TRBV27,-,TGTGCCAGCAGTACCTCCTACAGGCCTGATACGCAGTATTTT,CASSTSYRPDTQYF
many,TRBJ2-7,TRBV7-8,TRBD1,TGTGCCAGCAGCGGCCGGGACAGGGTCACATACGAGCAGTACTTC,CASSGRDRVTYEQYF